This T cell receptor (beta chain) originates from a study of CD8+CD57+ T cells in acquired aplastic anemia. Whoever was chosen for sequencing had shown CD8+CD57+ cell expansion by flow cytometry. Genomic DNA provided the template from which TCR beta VDJ and CDR3 profiles were obtained. TCRdb reprocessed the reads with MiXCR, giving one entry per CDR3 protein. This table holds about 160,000 distinct CDR3 sequences, around half found once. This clonotype was seen ten or more times. The CDR3 consists of 13 residues. Trimming removed 1 base from V and 3 bases from J, with 7 bases in between. CDR1 and CDR2 from the germline V gene are LNHDA and SQIVND (reference sequence).

The origin of this receptor is a human donor with aplastic anemia. What was sequenced was sorted CD4+, CD8+, or CD8+CD57+ T cells (not recorded which) from PBMCs. V usage is TRBV19 and J usage is TRBJ2-7; D uncertain. In DNA form, the CDR3 reads TGTGCCAGTAGTATAGGACGTAACTACGAGCAGTACTTC. Its translation: CASSIGRNYEQYF.